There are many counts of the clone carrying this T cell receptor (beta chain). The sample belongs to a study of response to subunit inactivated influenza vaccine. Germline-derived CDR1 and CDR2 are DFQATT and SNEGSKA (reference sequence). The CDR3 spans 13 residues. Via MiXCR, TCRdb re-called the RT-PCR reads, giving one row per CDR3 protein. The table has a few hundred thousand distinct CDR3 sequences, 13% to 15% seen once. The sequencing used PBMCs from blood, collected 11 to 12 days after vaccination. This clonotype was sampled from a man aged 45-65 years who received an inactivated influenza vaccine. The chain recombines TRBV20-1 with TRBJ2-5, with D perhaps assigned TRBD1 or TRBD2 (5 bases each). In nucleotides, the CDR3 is TGCAGGCCCGGGGCAGGGCAACAAGAGACCCAGTACTTC. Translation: CRPGAGQQETQYF.